This T cell receptor beta chain was sequenced for a study of identical twins. Study results and limitations: Monozygotic twin pairs showed more out-of-frame TCR alpha sharing than models estimated.

About this clonotype itself: Its target is not known.

CDR1 and CDR2 (germline): MGHDK, SYGVNS. The J segment lost 0 bases and the V segment lost 7 bases, leaving 7 bases of the junction unmatched. The CDR3 sequence is 16 residues long. Each cDNA held unique molecular identifiers, and template switching gave it a universal primer site. MiXCR, run by TCRdb on the 5' RACE reads, gives a single entry per CDR3 protein. Among 400,000 to 500,000 distinct CDR3 sequences, 13% to 15% were seen once, and the ten largest hold about 0.94%. In addition, the sample was reused for a study of yellow fever vaccine responses in identical twins.

Sequencing was done on a sample of CD4+ T cells sorted from blood. This sequence joins TRBV25-1 and TRBJ2-2; 8 nucleotides line up with TRBD2. The receptor was derived from a woman younger than 30 in good health. The CDR3 bases are TGTGCCAGCACCCCGGGGGGGGGCGCGAACACCGGGGAGCTGTTTTTT. Protein sequence: CASTPGGGANTGELFF.